These T cell receptor beta chains were read from a single sample in a study of blood T cell repertoires in COVID-19. The repertoire was sequenced with immunoSEQ multiplex PCR; TCRdb's copy has only in-frame clones and lacks some. The repertoire holds some 73,000 clones, with around 85% as singletons. Material for sequencing was peripheral blood. These receptors originate from a woman of 80 years or more with active or convalescent COVID-19. The CDR3 runs from the conserved cysteine through the conserved F or W. D genes are given only for firm matches. Clone size, where shown, is once, few, many, or a class for clones that have expanded.

length	size	V	J	D	CDR3	DNA
14	NA	TRBV7-3	TRBJ2-2	TRBD1	CASSRGQGTGELFF	TGTGCCAGCAGCCGGGGACAGGGCACCGGGGAGCTGTTTTTT
14	NA	TRBV2	TRBJ2-3	TRBD2	CATRTSGLTDTQYF	TGTGCCACCCGGACTAGCGGACTCACAGATACGCAGTATTTT
15	NA	TRBV2	TRBJ1-2	NA	CASSELQQPNYGYTF	TGTGCCAGCAGTGAGTTACAGCAGCCAAACTATGGCTACACCTTC
17	few	TRBV2	TRBJ1-1	NA	CASSEPVLGAMNTEAFF	TGTGCCAGCAGTGAACCGGTGTTGGGAGCCATGAACACTGAAGCTTTCTTT
14	NA	TRBV7-2	TRBJ1-5	TRBD1	CASSITGDDQPQHF	TGTGCCAGCAGCATAACAGGGGATGATCAGCCCCAGCATTTT
12	NA	TRBV27	TRBJ1-1	TRBD1	CASSTGTAEAFF	TGTGCCAGCAGTACGGGGACAGCAGAAGCTTTCTTT
17	NA	TRBV3-1/TRBV3-2	TRBJ2-7	TRBD1	CASSQDLTGLVSYEQYF	TGTGCCAGCAGCCAAGACCTGACAGGGTTGGTCTCCTACGAGCAGTACTTC
17	NA	TRBV7-8	TRBJ1-5	NA	CASSSQNDGRDNQPQHF	TGTGCCAGCAGCTCCCAAAACGACGGACGGGACAATCAGCCCCAGCATTTT
17	NA	TRBV7-2	TRBJ1-3	NA	CASSPPPDSYSGNTIYF	TGTGCCAGCAGCCCACCCCCCGACAGCTACTCTGGAAACACCATATATTTT
13	NA	TRBV7-2	TRBJ1-1	TRBD1	CASSFATGGEAFF	TGTGCCAGCAGCTTCGCCACAGGGGGTGAAGCTTTCTTT
15	NA	TRBV5-6	TRBJ2-7	NA	CASSLRRAGPYEQYF	TGTGCCAGCAGCTTAAGGAGAGCGGGCCCCTACGAGCAGTACTTC
13	NA	TRBV6-2/TRBV6-3	TRBJ1-2	TRBD1	CASSMTGGYGYTF	TGTGCCAGCAGTATGACAGGGGGCTATGGCTACACCTTC
15	once	TRBV5-1	TRBJ2-2	NA	CASSLLGGQTGELFF	TGCGCCAGCAGCTTATTGGGGGGACAGACCGGGGAGCTGTTTTTT
14	NA	TRBV27	TRBJ1-4	NA	CASSLSRVNEKLFF	TGTGCCAGCAGTTTGTCCAGGGTTAATGAAAAACTGTTTTTT
14	NA	TRBV3-1/TRBV3-2	TRBJ1-2	TRBD1	CASSPWGRGIGYTF	TGTGCCAGCAGCCCCTGGGGCAGGGGGATTGGCTACACCTTC
15	once	TRBV3-1/TRBV3-2	TRBJ2-1	TRBD1	CASSHSGQGVYEQFF	TGTGCCAGCAGCCATTCGGGACAGGGTGTTTATGAGCAGTTCTTC
15	NA	TRBV30	TRBJ1-4	TRBD1	CAWSVGQGQNEKLFF	TGTGCCTGGAGTGTAGGACAGGGCCAAAATGAAAAACTGTTTTTT
14	NA	TRBV5-1	TRBJ1-5	NA	CASSMGQGHQPQHF	TGCGCCAGCAGTATGGGCCAGGGCCATCAGCCCCAGCATTTT
15	once	TRBV2	TRBJ2-3	NA	CASSPDRFSTDTQYF	TGTGCCAGCAGCCCAGACAGGTTTTCCACAGATACGCAGTATTTT
13	NA	TRBV24-1	TRBJ2-1	NA	CATSAARGDEQFF	TGTGCCACCAGTGCCGCGCGGGGTGATGAGCAGTTCTTC
15	NA	TRBV7-8	TRBJ2-5	TRBD2	CASSPRTSLGETQYF	TGTGCCAGCAGCCCCCGGACTAGCCTGGGAGAGACCCAGTACTTC
15	NA	TRBV27	TRBJ2-7	TRBD1	CASSPITGGTYEQYF	TGTGCCAGCAGTCCCATTACAGGGGGCACCTACGAGCAGTACTTC
17	NA	TRBV7-2	TRBJ1-2	NA	CASSLDRTVIGRYGYTF	TGTGCCAGCAGCTTAGATCGGACAGTTATCGGACGCTATGGCTACACCTTC
12	NA	TRBV11-3	TRBJ2-2	NA	CASSSTSRELFF	TGTGCCAGCAGCTCGACATCCCGGGAGCTGTTTTTT
13	NA	TRBV6-5	TRBJ1-2	TRBD1	CASSPQGTYGYTF	TGTGCCAGCAGTCCACAGGGGACTTATGGCTACACCTTC
13	NA	TRBV6-2/TRBV6-3	TRBJ1-6	NA	CASSYDGDSPLHF	TGTGCCAGCAGTTACGATGGAGATTCACCCCTCCACTTT
16	NA	TRBV11-2	TRBJ1-4	NA	CASSALPGSTNEKLFF	TGTGCCAGCAGCGCCCTCCCAGGGTCGACGAATGAAAAACTGTTTTTT
13	once	TRBV10-3	TRBJ1-5	NA	CAISGRGNQPQHF	TGTGCCATCAGTGGGAGGGGCAATCAGCCCCAGCATTTT
15	NA	TRBV10-2	TRBJ1-1	TRBD1	CASSEIDRGNTEAFF	TGCGCCAGCAGTGAAATCGACAGGGGGAACACTGAAGCTTTCTTT
13	NA	TRBV19	TRBJ2-3	NA	CASSMAGGDTQYF	TGTGCCAGTAGTATGGCAGGGGGGGATACGCAGTATTTT
15	NA	TRBV5-1	TRBJ2-1	NA	CASSLDNYSYNEQFF	TGCGCCAGCAGCTTGGACAATTACTCCTACAATGAGCAGTTCTTC
16	NA	TRBV18	TRBJ1-5	TRBD1	CASSPPSTGGSQPQHF	TGTGCCAGCTCACCACCAAGTACAGGGGGCAGTCAGCCCCAGCATTTT
13	NA	TRBV7-2	TRBJ1-4	NA	CASSLGGTGRLFF	TGTGCCAGCAGCTTAGGCGGGACTGGGCGACTGTTTTTT
16	NA	TRBV11-2	TRBJ2-2	TRBD2	CASSIKSGGATGELFF	TGTGCCAGCAGTATAAAAAGCGGGGGGGCAACCGGGGAGCTGTTTTTT
17	few	TRBV6-2/TRBV6-3	TRBJ2-1	NA	CASSYSMGLLRADEQFF	TGTGCCAGCAGTTACTCGATGGGCCTTCTCAGGGCCGATGAGCAGTTCTTC
14	NA	TRBV19	TRBJ2-2	NA	CASSWRQNTGELFF	TGTGCCAGTAGTTGGCGGCAGAACACCGGGGAGCTGTTTTTT
12	NA	TRBV10-3	TRBJ1-4	NA	CAISERSEKLFF	TGTGCCATCAGTGAACGGAGTGAAAAACTGTTTTTT
14	NA	TRBV5-4	TRBJ1-2	NA	CASSPQWTAYGYTF	TGTGCCAGCAGCCCACAATGGACAGCCTATGGCTACACCTTC
16	once	TRBV25-1	TRBJ1-5	NA	CASICFAGNVHQPQHF	TGTGCCAGCATTTGTTTCGCAGGGAATGTGCATCAGCCCCAGCATTTT
13	few	TRBV4-1	TRBJ2-7	NA	CASSQVSTYEQYF	TGCGCCAGCAGCCAAGTCAGTACGTACGAGCAGTACTTC
14	NA	TRBV6-4	TRBJ1-2	NA	CASSDERKDYGYTF	TGTGCCAGCAGTGATGAGAGGAAAGACTATGGCTACACCTTC
16	NA	TRBV6-6	TRBJ1-6	TRBD1	CASSYGIQGPNSPLHF	TGTGCCAGCAGTTACGGGATACAGGGGCCCAATTCACCCCTCCACTTT